These 22 T cell receptor beta chains were sequenced from one sample in a study of blood T cell repertoires in COVID-19. TCRdb keeps only in-frame clones here, not all; method: immunoSEQ multiplex PCR. Found here are tens of thousands of clones, around 82% of them singletons; the top ten hold 25% to 30%. Sequenced input: peripheral blood. These TCRs come from a human donor in a cohort sampled during active COVID-19.

V usage is TRBV29-1 and J usage is TRBJ2-1; TRBD1 matches 11 bases. The CDR3 length is 14 residues. CDR1 and CDR2 from the germline V gene are SQVTM and ANQGSEA. The trim removed 8 bases at V and 8 bases at J, leaving 11 bases unmatched. CDR3 in DNA: TGCAGCAGCAGCGGGGGACAGGGGGGCGATGAGCAGTTCTTC. The encoded protein is CSSSGGQGGDEQFF.

V and J are TRBV28 and TRBJ1-5; the D is unclear. Trimming removed 6 bases from V and 9 bases from J, with 12 bases in between. Looked up from germline, CDR1 is MDHEN and CDR2 is SYDVKM. The CDR3 loop spans 12 amino acids. This CDR3 is CASRLTGTPQHF. CDR3 DNA sequence: TGTGCCAGCAGGCTAACCGGTACGCCCCAGCATTTT. Full variable domain (missing parts from reference TRBV28 and TRBJ1-5): DVKVTQSSRYLVKRTGEKVFLECVQDMDHENMFWYRQDPGLGLRLIYFSYDVKMKEKGDIPEGYSVSREKKERFSLILESASTNQTSMYLCASRLTGTPQHFGDGTRLSIL.

The rearrangement links TRBV4-1 to TRBJ1-1; possible D gene TRBD1, 6 bases. CDR1 is MGHRA, CDR2 YSYEKL, per germline. Trimming removed 7 bases at V and 5 bases at J, with 20 bases between. The CDR3 contains 15 residues. CDR3: CASKAKDSYGTEAFF. The DNA for the CDR3 is TGCGCCAGCAAAGCCAAGGACAGCTATGGGACTGAAGCTTTCTTT.

This sequence joins TRBV9 and TRBJ1-4; no reliable D call. This CDR3 contains 16 residues. Between the trimmed V and J ends, which lost 3 bases and 0 bases, there was a span of 12 bases. CDR1 is SGDLS and CDR2 is YYNGEE in the germline V gene. The CDR3 sequence is CASSASTFATNEKLFF. DNA of the CDR3: TGTGCCAGCAGCGCGTCTACGTTTGCAACTAATGAAAAACTGTTTTTT.

J is TRBJ2-1 and V is TRBV20-1; the match to TRBD2 covers 10 bases. Trimming at V came to 5 bases and at J to 12 bases, leaving 4 bases not matched to a gene. The CDR3 length is 11 residues. From germline, CDR1 is DFQATT and CDR2 SNEGSKA (reference sequence). CDR3 nucleotides: TGCAGTGCTTCAAGCGGGGGGGTGCAGTTCTTC. As protein: CSASSGGVQFF.

The chain is built from TRBV12-3 or TRBV12-4 and TRBJ1-5; D gene unclear. V was cut by 7 bases and J by 6 bases, with 13 bases left in between. The CDR3 sequence is 13 residues long. The CDR3 DNA is TGTGCCAGCACCATCGGGGAGGGTCAGCCCCAGCATTTT. Residues: CASTIGEGQPQHF.

The rearrangement joins TRBV29-1 to TRBJ2-7; 9 positions match TRBD2. From germline, CDR1 is SQVTM and CDR2 ANQGSEA. The CDR3 has 13 residues. With V trimmed by 5 bases and J by 2 bases, 4 bases remained unmatched. CDR3: CSVRSGGTYEQYF. DNA for the CDR3: TGCAGCGTTAGGAGCGGGGGGACCTACGAGCAGTACTTC.

This chain links TRBV10-3 with TRBJ1-6, with D uncertain. CDR3 length: 12 amino acids. Trimming took off 11 bases at V and 7 bases at J, with 12 bases between the two ends. Germline loops: CDR1 ENHRY, CDR2 SYGVKD. The CDR3 region has the DNA TGTGCCGTACGGGGTCAGAATTCACCCCTCCACTTT. This sequence encodes CAVRGQNSPLHF.

The V call is TRBV9, the J call TRBJ1-6; the D gene is possibly TRBD1 (5 bases). Trimming stripped 4 bases from V and 7 bases from J, with 12 bases between. CDR3 size: 14 residues. Per germline, CDR1 SGDLS and CDR2 YYNGEE. The CDR3 DNA reads as TGTGCCAGCAGCCCACGACAGACGAATTCACCCCTCCACTTT. This gives the protein CASSPRQTNSPLHF.

V is TRBV6-1 and J is TRBJ1-1; D ambiguous. Germline CDR1 reads MNHNS; CDR2 reads SASEGT. Trimming stripped 2 bases from V and 1 base from J, with 8 bases between. The CDR3 extends over 14 amino acids. The CDR3 spells CASSETNRNTEAFF. Here the CDR3 DNA reads TGTGCCAGCAGTGAAACTAACCGGAACACTGAAGCTTTCTTT.

The rearrangement links TRBV7-2 to TRBJ2-7, with 8 bases matching TRBD1. V lost 2 bases, J lost 3 bases, and 3 bases stayed unmatched. Per germline, CDR1 SGHTA and CDR2 FQGNSA. The CDR3 spans 14 residues. CDR3 amino acids: CASSLRGTGYEQYF. As DNA, the CDR3 is TGTGCCAGCAGCTTAAGGGGGACAGGCTACGAGCAGTACTTC. Drawing the rest from reference TRBV7-2 and TRBJ2-7, the complete variable domain is GAGVSQSPSNKVTEKGKDVELRCDPISGHTALYWYRQSLGQGLEFLIYFQGNSAPDKSGLPSDRFSAERTGGSVSTLTIQRTQQEDSAVYLCASSLRGTGYEQYFGPGTRLTVT.

This rearrangement joins TRBV7-9 to TRBJ2-2; D possibly corresponds to TRBD2 (5 bases). From germline, CDR1 is SEHNR and CDR2 FQNEAQ (reference sequence). There are 15 residues in the CDR3. V was shortened by 2 bases and J by 5 bases, with 12 bases between the two germline ends. CDR3 protein: CASSLLTGRTGELFF. The CDR3, as DNA: TGTGCCAGCAGCTTACTAACGGGGAGAACCGGGGAGCTGTTTTTT.

The rearrangement links TRBV5-1 to TRBJ2-7; possible D gene TRBD1, 6 bases. The CDR3 is 14 amino acids. V was cut by 3 bases and J by 5 bases, with 15 bases left in between. Per the germline V gene, CDR1 is SGHRS and CDR2 is YFSETQ. The CDR3: CASSSGAQGNEQYF. CDR3 sequence (DNA): TGCGCCAGCAGCTCAGGGGCGCAGGGGAACGAGCAGTACTTC. The full variable domain, in which reference TRBV5-1 and TRBJ2-7 provide the parts outside the CDR3, is KAGVTQTPRYLIKTRGQQVTLSCSPISGHRSVSWYQQTPGQGLQFLFEYFSETQRNKGNFPGRFSGRQFSNSRSEMNVSTLELGDSALYLCASSSGAQGNEQYFGPGTRLTVT.

This clone occurred once. V is TRBV3-1 (or the pseudogene TRBV3-2) and J is TRBJ1-4; D call uncertain. Per germline, CDR1 LGHDT and CDR2 YNNKEL (reference sequence). The CDR3 is made up of 13 amino acids. Trimming cost V 4 bases and J 7 bases, with 10 bases left between them. Here the CDR3 DNA reads TGTGCCAGCAGCCCCTCAAGTAGTGAAAAACTGTTTTTT. Protein: CASSPSSSEKLFF.

The table lists this clone with a count of one. The chain recombines TRBV18 with TRBJ1-2, with D possibly being TRBD1 (5 bases). The V gene's germline CDR1 is KGHSH and CDR2 LQKENI. Trimming took 2 bases from V and 4 from J, leaving 17 bases between them. This CDR3 is built from 16 residues. The CDR3 region has the DNA TGTGCCAGCTCACCATCGGGGGGTATCCCATTCTATGGCTACACCTTC. Amino acids: CASSPSGGIPFYGYTF.

The gene calls are TRBV11-3 and TRBJ1-3; possibly TRBD1 for D (6 bases). This CDR3 comprises 16 residues. Trimming took 0 bases from V and 4 from J, leaving 13 bases between them. CDR1 is SGHNT, CDR2 YENEEA, per germline. The CDR3 coding sequence is TGTGCCAGCAGCTTAGATCAAGGGGGGGGAGGAAACACCATATATTTT. Amino acid sequence: CASSLDQGGGGNTIYF.

The CDR3 sequence: CASSELWNTEAFF. The CDR3 DNA follows: TGTGCCAGCAGTGAACTGTGGAACACTGAAGCTTTCTTT. The chain combines TRBV6-4 with TRBJ1-1; D gene uncertain. Germline V CDR1 and CDR2: MRHNA, SNTAGT. The V and J ends lost 3 bases and 1 base respectively, with 6 bases between them. There are 13 residues in the CDR3.

As concerns this clone: In the same sample, other DNA sequences code for this CDR3. This sequence joins TRBV9 and TRBJ2-3, with D perhaps TRBD2 (5 bases). Germline-derived CDR1 and CDR2 are SGDLS and YYNGEE. V was cut by 4 bases and J by 4 bases, with 16 bases left in between. There are 15 residues in the CDR3. CDR3 loop: CASSLGLASSDTQYF. In DNA form, the CDR3 reads TGTGCCAGCAGCCTGGGATTAGCGTCGTCAGATACGCAGTATTTT.

V gene TRBV6-5 combines with J gene TRBJ2-7; 9 bases match TRBD2. CDR3 length: 13 amino acids. The V gene's germline CDR1 is MNHEY and CDR2 SVGAGI. Germline trimming cut 6 bases from V and 3 bases from J; bases unmatched to any gene: 3. CDR3 DNA: TGTGCCAGCAGAGCGGGGGGTGACTACGAGCAGTACTTC. This gives the protein CASRAGGDYEQYF.

The chain couples TRBV15 to TRBJ1-1, with TRBD1 as a possible D gene (6 bases). The V gene's germline CDR1 is LNHNV and CDR2 YYDKDF (reference sequence). The CDR3 covers 14 residues. The V end lost 1 base, the J end lost 4 bases, and 10 bases lay between the germline ends. As DNA, the CDR3 is TGTGCCACCAGCAGAGGACAGGAAACCACTGAAGCTTTCTTT. Protein sequence: CATSRGQETTEAFF.

The genes are TRBV19 and TRBJ1-5; 8 bases are a match to TRBD1. The V and J ends lost 3 bases and 6 bases, in that order; junction bases with no gene match: 4. The germline V gene encodes CDR1 LNHDA and CDR2 SQIVND (reference sequence). The CDR3 consists of 14 residues. The CDR3 loop reads CASSIGQGIQPQHF. The CDR3 DNA is TGTGCCAGTAGTATCGGACAGGGCATTCAGCCCCAGCATTTT.

The chain combines TRBV7-3 with TRBJ1-6; perhaps TRBD1 as D (5 bases). Looked up from germline, CDR1 is SGHTA and CDR2 is FQGTGA. The CDR3 contains 18 residues. With 2 bases removed from V and 0 bases from J, the gap between germline ends came to 14 bases. CDR3 sequence reads: CASSLYGGGSSYNSPLHF. CDR3 coding DNA: TGTGCCAGCAGCTTATACGGCGGGGGTAGCTCCTATAATTCACCCCTCCACTTT.